This TCR beta chain was captured in a study of T cell clones after liver transplantation. For the study at large: Samples came pre-transplant, pre-randomization before withdrawal, and post-randomization after withdrawal ended.

Produced via immunoSEQ multiplex PCR; TCRdb's table is partial and in-frame only. The table records 70,000 to 95,000 clones, around four fifths of them present only once. The CDR3 covers 15 residues. Germline V gene lookup returns CDR1 MNHEY and CDR2 SMNVEV (reference sequence). Germline trimming cut 6 bases from V and 7 bases from J; bases unmatched to any gene: 14. The rearrangement links TRBV27 to TRBJ2-5; 7 bases agree with TRBD1. The sequence was collected from a human patient who received a liver transplant. Some T cells may be provided by the graft donor. The sequenced sample was CD4+ T cells from blood, obtained at the 22-month timepoint. CDR3 nucleotide sequence: TGTGCCAGCAGGCGTGGGGACAGCATAGTAGGGACCCAGTACTTC. It codes for CASRRGDSIVGTQYF.